A selection of T cell receptor beta chains follows, all from one sample in a study of cytomegalovirus exposure and HLA in healthy donors. Assay: immunoSEQ multiplex PCR; the TCRdb copy retains only in-frame clones and omits some. The sample yields approximately 110,000 clones, of which the top ten take up around 4%. The material sequenced was PBMCs. The receptors derive from a man aged 18 to 30 in good health and CMV-seronegative. CDR3s include the opening cysteine and the closing phenylalanine or tryptophan.

j_call v_call cdr3_aa
TRBJ1-1 TRBV29-1 CSVLTTGVSGAFF
TRBJ2-1 TRBV5-1 CASSFGGSGRSNEQFF
TRBJ1-2 TRBV5-6 CASSSGGATNYGYTF
TRBJ2-3 TRBV29-1 CSALAGTDTQYF
TRBJ1-1 TRBV5-6 CASSPGSGGTNTEAFF
TRBJ1-1 TRBV19 CASSIGAGVEAFF
TRBJ2-2 TRBV5-1 CASSLSRTMNTGELFF
TRBJ1-6 TRBV7-6 CASSLGGGSPLHF
TRBJ2-5 TRBV15 CATSPRGARETQYF
TRBJ1-1 TRBV14 CASSQARGRNTEAFF
TRBJ2-1 TRBV6-1 CASSESGIGTQQFF
TRBJ2-7 TRBV30 CAWSVYSYEQYF
TRBJ2-7 TRBV7-9 CASSDTGYEQYF
TRBJ1-2 TRBV5-8 CASSPGSGYTF
TRBJ2-3 TRBV28 CASRTSTDTQYF
TRBJ2-2 TRBV5-1 CASSLTTTNTGELFF
TRBJ1-2 TRBV19 CASSLRDRGGYTF
TRBJ2-7 TRBV5-1 CASSIQGSYEQYF
TRBJ2-5 TRBV6-1 CASSEARETQYF
TRBJ2-7 TRBV4-1 CASSQGEQGAVQYF
TRBJ1-1 TRBV19 CASSPLDRTGTEAFF
TRBJ2-6 TRBV9 CASSVARLDGANVLTF
TRBJ2-7 TRBV6-1 CASSKLTSGGASQYF